This is a list of T cell receptor beta chains from one sample in a study of cytomegalovirus exposure and HLA in healthy donors. Generated by immunoSEQ multiplex PCR, the TCRdb table keeps only in-frame clones and is missing some. The sample includes under 200,000 clones, over 65% of them seen just once. Sequencing input: PBMCs. The source is a woman between 25 and 40 years old in good health and CMV-seronegative. The CDR3 runs from the conserved cysteine through the conserved F or W. Fields, in order: D gene, J gene, V gene, clone size, CDR3 DNA, CDR3 protein. D genes are given only for firm matches. Rows give clone size only sometimes, using once, few, many, or a class for an expanded clone.

d_gene: TRBD1; j_gene: TRBJ2-7; v_gene: TRBV19; abundance: .; CDR3nt: TGTGCCAGTATGGGACAGGGGGGGGTCTACGAGCAGTACTTC; CDR3aa: CASMGQGGVYEQYF
d_gene: TRBD2; j_gene: TRBJ2-2; v_gene: TRBV6-6; abundance: .; CDR3nt: TGTGCCAGCAGACGCATCGGGGAGGGACCCGGGGAGCTGTTTTTT; CDR3aa: CASRRIGEGPGELFF
d_gene: .; j_gene: TRBJ1-3; v_gene: TRBV10-2; abundance: .; CDR3nt: TGCGCCGACACCGGGACTGAAATTGAGGTCGGGGTAGACACCATATATTTT; CDR3aa: CADTGTEIEVGVDTIYF
d_gene: .; j_gene: TRBJ2-5; v_gene: TRBV5-4; abundance: .; CDR3nt: TGTGCCAGCAGCTTGCGGTCACGCGGGGAGACCCAGTACTTC; CDR3aa: CASSLRSRGETQYF
d_gene: .; j_gene: TRBJ1-1; v_gene: TRBV7-3; abundance: .; CDR3nt: TGTGCCAGCAGCTTGCTTGGAGGCACTGAAGCTTTCTTT; CDR3aa: CASSLLGGTEAFF
d_gene: TRBD1; j_gene: TRBJ2-7; v_gene: TRBV5-1; abundance: .; CDR3nt: TGCGCCAGCAGCTGGGGACAGACGAACTACGAGCAGTACTTC; CDR3aa: CASSWGQTNYEQYF
d_gene: .; j_gene: TRBJ1-1; v_gene: TRBV10-1; abundance: .; CDR3nt: TGCGCCAGCAGTGAGCGGTCAGGAACTGAAGCTTTCTTT; CDR3aa: CASSERSGTEAFF
d_gene: .; j_gene: TRBJ2-7; v_gene: TRBV4-1; abundance: .; CDR3nt: TGCGCCAGCAGCCAAGAAGGAGTTACCTACGAGCAGTACTTC; CDR3aa: CASSQEGVTYEQYF
d_gene: TRBD2; j_gene: TRBJ2-5; v_gene: TRBV9; abundance: few; CDR3nt: TGTGCCAGCAGCTCCCACCGAGCGGGGGGTTCGGAGACCCAGTACTTC; CDR3aa: CASSSHRAGGSETQYF
d_gene: TRBD2; j_gene: TRBJ2-1; v_gene: TRBV4-3; abundance: .; CDR3nt: TGCGCCAGCAGCCAGGTACTAGCGGGAGCCCGAGGTGAGCAGTTCTTC; CDR3aa: CASSQVLAGARGEQFF
d_gene: .; j_gene: TRBJ2-7; v_gene: TRBV5-1; abundance: .; CDR3nt: TGCGCCAGCAGCATGCAGGGCCGGACCGTCTACGAGCAGTACTTC; CDR3aa: CASSMQGRTVYEQYF
d_gene: TRBD1; j_gene: TRBJ1-2; v_gene: TRBV27; abundance: .; CDR3nt: TGTGCCAGCACCCCGGGACAGGGTCTCTATGGCTACACCTTC; CDR3aa: CASTPGQGLYGYTF
d_gene: .; j_gene: TRBJ1-4; v_gene: TRBV7-8; abundance: .; CDR3nt: TGTGCCAGCAGCAACCCGGCCGCAAAGGGGGAACTGTTTTTT; CDR3aa: CASSNPAAKGELFF
d_gene: TRBD1; j_gene: TRBJ1-1; v_gene: TRBV7-9; abundance: .; CDR3nt: TGTGCCAGCAGCCAAGGACAGGGGTGGAATTTGAACACTGAAGCTTTCTTT; CDR3aa: CASSQGQGWNLNTEAFF
d_gene: .; j_gene: TRBJ1-5; v_gene: TRBV6-6; abundance: few; CDR3nt: TGTGCCAGCAGTTATGGTGCGGGGAGCAATCAGCCCCAGCATTTT; CDR3aa: CASSYGAGSNQPQHF
d_gene: .; j_gene: TRBJ1-2; v_gene: TRBV10-2; abundance: .; CDR3nt: TGCGCCAGCAATCCAGGGGATAACTATGGCTACACCTTC; CDR3aa: CASNPGDNYGYTF
d_gene: .; j_gene: TRBJ2-1; v_gene: TRBV7-2; abundance: .; CDR3nt: TGTGCCAGCAGCTTAGGGAGGACTAATGAGCAGTTCTTC; CDR3aa: CASSLGRTNEQFF
d_gene: TRBD1; j_gene: TRBJ2-1; v_gene: TRBV2; abundance: .; CDR3nt: TGTGCCAGCAGCGGAGACAGGGGGGATTACAATGAGCAGTTCTTC; CDR3aa: CASSGDRGDYNEQFF
d_gene: TRBD1; j_gene: TRBJ2-7; v_gene: TRBV2; abundance: .; CDR3nt: TGTGCCAGCGGATGGACAGGGTTTCGCGAGCAGTACTTC; CDR3aa: CASGWTGFREQYF
d_gene: .; j_gene: TRBJ2-2; v_gene: TRBV13; abundance: .; CDR3nt: TGTGCCAGCAGCCTAGACGGAGGGACCGGGGAGCTGTTTTTT; CDR3aa: CASSLDGGTGELFF
d_gene: .; j_gene: TRBJ2-7; v_gene: TRBV5-4; abundance: few; CDR3nt: TGTGCCAGCAGCGCGAAGACAGGTACCTACGAGCAGTACTTC; CDR3aa: CASSAKTGTYEQYF
d_gene: TRBD1; j_gene: TRBJ1-2; v_gene: TRBV5-4; abundance: few; CDR3nt: TGTGCCAGCAGCCTCTACCAGGGGGCCCAGGACTATGGCTACACCTTC; CDR3aa: CASSLYQGAQDYGYTF
d_gene: TRBD2; j_gene: TRBJ2-7; v_gene: TRBV10-1; abundance: .; CDR3nt: TGCGCCAGCAGTGAGAAGGGACTAGCGGGATACATTCTATCCTACGAGCAGTACTTC; CDR3aa: CASSEKGLAGYILSYEQYF
d_gene: .; j_gene: TRBJ1-2; v_gene: TRBV29-1; abundance: .; CDR3nt: TGCAGCGTCTTGACAGCTAACTATGGCTACACCTTC; CDR3aa: CSVLTANYGYTF
d_gene: TRBD1; j_gene: TRBJ2-2; v_gene: TRBV5-1; abundance: .; CDR3nt: TGCGCCAGCAGCGAAGAATGGGGACAGGGGGGGACCGGGGAGCTGTTTTTT; CDR3aa: CASSEEWGQGGTGELFF
d_gene: .; j_gene: TRBJ1-4; v_gene: TRBV9; abundance: .; CDR3nt: TGTGCCAGCAGCGGCCCCCTAGGTAGTGAAAAACTGTTTTTT; CDR3aa: CASSGPLGSEKLFF
d_gene: TRBD2; j_gene: TRBJ2-3; v_gene: TRBV25-1; abundance: few; CDR3nt: TGTGCCAGCAGTGTGGCGGGAGGGACAGATACGCAGTATTTT; CDR3aa: CASSVAGGTDTQYF
d_gene: TRBD1; j_gene: TRBJ1-6; v_gene: TRBV5-1; abundance: .; CDR3nt: TGCGCCAGGCCCCGGACAGGTGCTTCACCCCTCCACTTT; CDR3aa: CARPRTGASPLHF
d_gene: .; j_gene: TRBJ1-1; v_gene: TRBV14; abundance: .; CDR3nt: TGTGCCAGCAGCCAAGTGTGGCGGGGTGAAGCTTTCTTT; CDR3aa: CASSQVWRGEAFF
d_gene: TRBD2; j_gene: TRBJ2-5; v_gene: TRBV27; abundance: few; CDR3nt: TGTGCCAGCAGTTTATCTGGCGGGCTAGCGGGCACCCAAGAGACCCAGTACTTC; CDR3aa: CASSLSGGLAGTQETQYF
d_gene: TRBD1; j_gene: TRBJ1-2; v_gene: TRBV5-1; abundance: few; CDR3nt: TGCGCCAGCAGCTTGGGACAGGGTAACTATGGCTACACCTTC; CDR3aa: CASSLGQGNYGYTF
d_gene: TRBD1; j_gene: TRBJ2-5; v_gene: TRBV18; abundance: .; CDR3nt: TGTGCCAGCTCTCACGACAGGGGGCAACGATTCCAAGAGACCCAGTACTTC; CDR3aa: CASSHDRGQRFQETQYF
d_gene: .; j_gene: TRBJ2-7; v_gene: TRBV27; abundance: .; CDR3nt: TGTGCCAGCAGTTTAGGCTCAGGGGCCTACGAGCAGTACTTC; CDR3aa: CASSLGSGAYEQYF
d_gene: TRBD2; j_gene: TRBJ2-3; v_gene: TRBV7-2; abundance: .; CDR3nt: TGTGCCAGCAGCTTAACTAGCGGCAGCACAGATACGCAGTATTTT; CDR3aa: CASSLTSGSTDTQYF
d_gene: TRBD1; j_gene: TRBJ2-5; v_gene: TRBV5-1; abundance: .; CDR3nt: TGCGCCAGCAGTGTTGGACAGGGGCAAGAGACCCAGTACTTC; CDR3aa: CASSVGQGQETQYF
d_gene: TRBD1; j_gene: TRBJ1-2; v_gene: TRBV6-1; abundance: few; CDR3nt: TGTGCCAGCAGTGGCTCAGGGACAGCCCTTATCTATGGCTACACCTTC; CDR3aa: CASSGSGTALIYGYTF
d_gene: .; j_gene: TRBJ2-3; v_gene: TRBV19; abundance: .; CDR3nt: TGTGCCAGTAGCCCCCTTGCGGCAGCCTCCTATACGCAGTATTTT; CDR3aa: CASSPLAAASYTQYF
d_gene: TRBD1; j_gene: TRBJ2-2; v_gene: TRBV4-3; abundance: .; CDR3nt: TGCGCCAGCAGCCTCGGGGACAGGGTAAACGGGGAGCTGTTTTTT; CDR3aa: CASSLGDRVNGELFF
d_gene: .; j_gene: TRBJ1-5; v_gene: TRBV6-5; abundance: .; CDR3nt: TGTGCCAGCAGTTACAGCCAGGACAGCTTTCAGCCCCAGCATTTT; CDR3aa: CASSYSQDSFQPQHF
d_gene: .; j_gene: TRBJ1-5; v_gene: TRBV6-5; abundance: once; CDR3nt: TGTGCCAGCAGAACAATCCAGGGGAGCAACCAGCCCCAGCATTTT; CDR3aa: CASRTIQGSNQPQHF
d_gene: .; j_gene: TRBJ2-4; v_gene: TRBV5-8; abundance: once; CDR3nt: TGTGCCAGCAGCTCGGTATCCAAAAACATTCAGTACTTC; CDR3aa: CASSSVSKNIQYF
d_gene: .; j_gene: TRBJ1-2; v_gene: TRBV5-4; abundance: .; CDR3nt: TGTGCCAGCAGCCTGACAGGAATCCCCTCCCACACCACCTTC; CDR3aa: CASSLTGIPSHTTF
d_gene: TRBD1; j_gene: TRBJ2-3; v_gene: TRBV18; abundance: once; CDR3nt: TGTGCCAGCTCACCACTAGGGACAGGGGGAGGCACAGATACGCAGTATTTT; CDR3aa: CASSPLGTGGGTDTQYF
d_gene: .; j_gene: TRBJ2-7; v_gene: TRBV18; abundance: .; CDR3nt: TGTGCCAGCTCACCTGACACGGGACAACTATACGAGCAGTACTTC; CDR3aa: CASSPDTGQLYEQYF
d_gene: .; j_gene: TRBJ1-3; v_gene: TRBV6-5; abundance: .; CDR3nt: TGTGCCAGCAGTACCGACGGGGTGGACACCATATATTTT; CDR3aa: CASSTDGVDTIYF
d_gene: TRBD1; j_gene: TRBJ2-2; v_gene: TRBV19; abundance: .; CDR3nt: TGTGCCAGTAGTAAAGGACAGGGGGCAGGGACCGGGGAGCTGTTTTTT; CDR3aa: CASSKGQGAGTGELFF